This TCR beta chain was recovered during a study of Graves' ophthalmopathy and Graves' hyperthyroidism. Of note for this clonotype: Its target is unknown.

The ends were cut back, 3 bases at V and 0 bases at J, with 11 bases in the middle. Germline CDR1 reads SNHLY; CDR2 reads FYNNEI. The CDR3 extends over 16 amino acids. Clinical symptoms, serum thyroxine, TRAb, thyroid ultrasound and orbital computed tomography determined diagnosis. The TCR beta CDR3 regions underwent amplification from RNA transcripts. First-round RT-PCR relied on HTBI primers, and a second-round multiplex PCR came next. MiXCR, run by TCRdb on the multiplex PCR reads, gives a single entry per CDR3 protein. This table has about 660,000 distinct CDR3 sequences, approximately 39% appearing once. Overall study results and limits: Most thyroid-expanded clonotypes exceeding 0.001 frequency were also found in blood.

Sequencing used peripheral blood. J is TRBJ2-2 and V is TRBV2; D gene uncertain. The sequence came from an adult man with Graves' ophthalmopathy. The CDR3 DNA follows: TGTGCCAGCAGTGATGACCCCCGGGCGAACACCGGGGAGCTGTTTTTT. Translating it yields CASSDDPRANTGELFF.